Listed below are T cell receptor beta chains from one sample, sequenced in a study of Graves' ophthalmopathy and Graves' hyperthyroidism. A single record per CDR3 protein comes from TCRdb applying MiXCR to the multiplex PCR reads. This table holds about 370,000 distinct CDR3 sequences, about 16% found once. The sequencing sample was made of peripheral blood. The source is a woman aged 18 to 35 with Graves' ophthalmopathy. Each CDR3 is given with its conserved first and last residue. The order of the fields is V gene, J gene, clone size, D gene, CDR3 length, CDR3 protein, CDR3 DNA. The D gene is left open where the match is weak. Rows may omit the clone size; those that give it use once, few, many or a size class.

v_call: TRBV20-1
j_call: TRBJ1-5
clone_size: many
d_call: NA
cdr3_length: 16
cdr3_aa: CSANRGAGISNQPQHF
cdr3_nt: TGCAGTGCAAATCGAGGGGCAGGGATTAGCAATCAGCCCCAGCATTTT

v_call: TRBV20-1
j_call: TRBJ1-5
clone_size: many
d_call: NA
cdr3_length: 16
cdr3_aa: CSALRDGLGDHQPQHF
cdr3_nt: TGCAGTGCTCTAAGGGACGGGCTCGGGGATCACCAGCCCCAGCATTTT

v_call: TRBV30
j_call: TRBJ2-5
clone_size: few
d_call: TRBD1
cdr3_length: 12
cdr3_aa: CACGTVQETQYF
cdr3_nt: TGTGCCTGCGGGACAGTTCAAGAGACCCAGTACTTC

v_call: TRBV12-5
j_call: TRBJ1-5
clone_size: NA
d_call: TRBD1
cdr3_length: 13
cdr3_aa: CASGGQGVQPQHF
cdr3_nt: TGTGCTAGTGGTGGACAGGGGGTTCAGCCCCAGCATTTT

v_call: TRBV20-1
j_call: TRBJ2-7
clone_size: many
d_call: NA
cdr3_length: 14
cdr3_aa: CSASLRGAFYEQYF
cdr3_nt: TGCAGTGCTAGTCTCCGGGGGGCCTTCTACGAGCAGTACTTC

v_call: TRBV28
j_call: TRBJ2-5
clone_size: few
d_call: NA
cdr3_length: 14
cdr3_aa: CASSPGGAQETQYF
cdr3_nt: TGTGCCAGCAGTCCCGGGGGAGCCCAAGAGACCCAGTACTTC

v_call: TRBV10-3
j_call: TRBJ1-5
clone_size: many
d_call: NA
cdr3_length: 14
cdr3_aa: CATMDGTLGQPQHF
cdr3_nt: TGTGCCACCATGGATGGAACTTTGGGGCAGCCCCAGCATTTT

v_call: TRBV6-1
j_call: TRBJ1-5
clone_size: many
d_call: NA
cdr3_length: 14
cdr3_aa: CASSEVQFGQPQHF
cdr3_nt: TGTGCCAGCAGTGAAGTACAGTTCGGTCAGCCCCAGCATTTT

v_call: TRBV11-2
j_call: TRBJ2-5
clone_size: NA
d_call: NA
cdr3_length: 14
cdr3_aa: CASSLDIGRETQYF
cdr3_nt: TGTGCCAGCAGCTTAGATATAGGGCGAGAGACCCAGTACTTC

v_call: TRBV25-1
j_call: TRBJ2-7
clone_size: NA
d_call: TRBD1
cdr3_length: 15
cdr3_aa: CASSDIRDSTYEQYF
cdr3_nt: TGTGCCAGCAGTGACATCCGGGACAGCACCTACGAGCAGTACTTC

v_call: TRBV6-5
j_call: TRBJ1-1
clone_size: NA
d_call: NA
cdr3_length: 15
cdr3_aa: CASSYSWGSGTEAFF
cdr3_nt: TGTGCCAGCAGTTACTCCTGGGGGAGTGGTACTGAAGCTTTCTTT

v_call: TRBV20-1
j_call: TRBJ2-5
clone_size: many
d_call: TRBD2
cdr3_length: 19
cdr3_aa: CSARGAGLAGGQVRETQYF
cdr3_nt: TGCAGTGCTAGAGGAGCGGGACTAGCGGGGGGGCAGGTTCGGGAGACCCAGTACTTC

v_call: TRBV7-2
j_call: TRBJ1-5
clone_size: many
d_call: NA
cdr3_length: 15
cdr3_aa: CASSLGQAGNQPQHF
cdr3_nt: TGTGCCAGCAGCTTAGGGCAGGCTGGCAATCAGCCCCAGCATTTT

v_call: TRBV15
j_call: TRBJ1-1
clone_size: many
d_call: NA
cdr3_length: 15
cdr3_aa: CATRPLAGVHTEAFF
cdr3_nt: TGTGCCACCAGACCTTTGGCAGGGGTGCACACTGAAGCTTTCTTT

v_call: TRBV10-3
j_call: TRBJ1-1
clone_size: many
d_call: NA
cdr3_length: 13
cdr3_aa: CAIMAAIGTEAFF
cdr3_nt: TGTGCCATCATGGCTGCAATCGGGACTGAAGCTTTCTTT

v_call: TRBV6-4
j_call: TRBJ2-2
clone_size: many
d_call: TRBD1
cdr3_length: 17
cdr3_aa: CASSLGQGARKAGELFF
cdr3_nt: TGTGCCAGCAGCCTTGGACAGGGGGCGAGGAAGGCCGGGGAGCTGTTTTTT

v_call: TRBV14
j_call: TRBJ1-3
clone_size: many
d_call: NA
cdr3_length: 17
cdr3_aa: CASSFRTGRSSGNTIYF
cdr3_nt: TGTGCCAGCAGCTTCCGGACGGGAAGAAGCTCTGGAAACACCATATATTTT

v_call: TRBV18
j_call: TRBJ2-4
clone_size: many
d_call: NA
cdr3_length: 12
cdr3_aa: CASTGPQNIQYF
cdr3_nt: TGTGCCAGTACCGGGCCCCAAAACATTCAGTACTTC

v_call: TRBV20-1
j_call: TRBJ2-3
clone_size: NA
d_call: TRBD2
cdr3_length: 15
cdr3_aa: CSARGAGGGTDTQYF
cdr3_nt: TGCAGTGCAAGGGGGGCGGGAGGAGGCACAGATACGCAGTATTTT

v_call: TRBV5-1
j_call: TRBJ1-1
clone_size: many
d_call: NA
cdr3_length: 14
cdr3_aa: CASSSTGSNTEAFF
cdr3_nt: TGCGCCAGCAGCTCTACAGGGTCGAACACTGAAGCTTTCTTT

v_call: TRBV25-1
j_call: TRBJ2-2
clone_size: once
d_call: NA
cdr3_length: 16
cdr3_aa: CASSESFRAWTGELFF
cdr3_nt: TGTGCCAGCAGTGAATCTTTTAGGGCCTGGACCGGGGAGCTGTTTTTT

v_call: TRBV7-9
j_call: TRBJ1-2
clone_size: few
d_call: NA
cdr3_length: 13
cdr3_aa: CASSPPRAGGYTF
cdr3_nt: TGTGCCAGCAGCCCCCCACGGGCAGGGGGCTACACCTTC

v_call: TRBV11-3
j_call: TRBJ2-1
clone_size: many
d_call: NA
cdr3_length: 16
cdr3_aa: CASSLGGDGAYNEQFF
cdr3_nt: TGTGCCAGCAGCTTAGGGGGGGACGGTGCCTACAATGAGCAGTTCTTC

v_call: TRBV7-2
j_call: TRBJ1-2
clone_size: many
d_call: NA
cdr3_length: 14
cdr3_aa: CASSWRFGEYGYTF
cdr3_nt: TGTGCCAGCAGCTGGCGATTTGGGGAGTACGGCTACACCTTC

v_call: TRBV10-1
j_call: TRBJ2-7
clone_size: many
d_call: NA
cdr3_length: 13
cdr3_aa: CASSAVEFYEQYF
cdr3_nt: TGCGCCAGCTCTGCGGTTGAGTTCTACGAGCAGTACTTC

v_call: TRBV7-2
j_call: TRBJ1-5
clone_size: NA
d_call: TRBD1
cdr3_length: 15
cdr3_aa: CASSLGGQGSKPQHF
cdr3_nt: TGTGCCAGCAGCTTAGGGGGACAGGGGTCCAAGCCCCAGCATTTT

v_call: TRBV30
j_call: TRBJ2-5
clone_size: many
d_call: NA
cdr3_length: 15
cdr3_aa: CAWTRVSMVDETQYF
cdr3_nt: TGTGCCTGGACCCGGGTGTCCATGGTTGATGAGACCCAGTACTTC

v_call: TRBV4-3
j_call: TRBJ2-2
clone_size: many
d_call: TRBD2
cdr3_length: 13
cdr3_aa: CASSLREDGELFF
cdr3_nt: TGCGCCAGCAGCCTGCGGGAGGATGGGGAGCTGTTTTTT

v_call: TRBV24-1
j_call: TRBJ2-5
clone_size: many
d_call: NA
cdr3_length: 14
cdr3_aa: CATSDIDARETQYF
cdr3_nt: TGTGCCACCAGTGATATTGATGCTCGGGAGACCCAGTACTTC

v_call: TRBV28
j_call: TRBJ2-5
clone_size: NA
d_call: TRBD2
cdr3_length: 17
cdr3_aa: CASSETGLAGGQETQYF
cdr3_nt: TGTGCCAGCAGTGAAACGGGACTAGCGGGGGGGCAAGAGACCCAGTACTTC

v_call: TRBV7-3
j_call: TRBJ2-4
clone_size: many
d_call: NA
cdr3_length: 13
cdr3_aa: CASHQGSGNIQYF
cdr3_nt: TGTGCCAGCCATCAGGGTTCCGGGAACATTCAGTACTTC

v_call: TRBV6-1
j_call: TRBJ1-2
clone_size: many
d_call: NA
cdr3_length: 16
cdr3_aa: CASTRQGGTANYGYTF
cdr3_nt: TGTGCCAGCACACGTCAAGGTGGCACCGCTAACTATGGCTACACCTTC

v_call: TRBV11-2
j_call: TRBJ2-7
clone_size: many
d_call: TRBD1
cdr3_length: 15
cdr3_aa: CASSLVDGTAYEQYF
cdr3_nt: TGTGCCAGCAGCTTAGTGGACGGGACAGCCTACGAGCAGTACTTC

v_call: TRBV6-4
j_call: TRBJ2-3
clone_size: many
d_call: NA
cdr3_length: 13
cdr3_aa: CASSDGYTDTQYF
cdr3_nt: TGTGCCAGCAGTGACGGCTACACAGATACGCAGTATTTT

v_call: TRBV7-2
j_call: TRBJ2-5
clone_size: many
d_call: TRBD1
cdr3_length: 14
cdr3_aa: CASSQDRGPQTQYF
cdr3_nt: TGTGCCAGCAGCCAGGACAGGGGCCCCCAGACCCAGTACTTC

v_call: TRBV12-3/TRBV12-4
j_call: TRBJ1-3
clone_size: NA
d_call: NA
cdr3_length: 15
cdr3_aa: CASRTFRESGNTIYF
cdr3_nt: TGTGCCAGCAGGACCTTCAGGGAATCTGGAAACACCATATATTTT

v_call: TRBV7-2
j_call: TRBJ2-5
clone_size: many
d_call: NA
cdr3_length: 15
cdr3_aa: CASSLVRGYKETQYF
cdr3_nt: TGTGCCAGCAGCTTAGTTAGGGGGTACAAGGAGACCCAGTACTTC

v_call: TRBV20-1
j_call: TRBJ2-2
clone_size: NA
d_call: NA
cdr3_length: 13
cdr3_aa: CSARATNTGELFF
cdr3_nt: TGCAGTGCTAGGGCCACGAACACCGGGGAGCTGTTTTTT

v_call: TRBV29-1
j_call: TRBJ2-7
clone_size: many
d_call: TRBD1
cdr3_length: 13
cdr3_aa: CSVAGTVLYEQYF
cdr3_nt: TGCAGCGTTGCCGGGACAGTATTATACGAGCAGTACTTC

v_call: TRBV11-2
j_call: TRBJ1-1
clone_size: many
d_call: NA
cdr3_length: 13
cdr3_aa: CASSLERIMEAFF
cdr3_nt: TGTGCCAGCAGCTTAGAGAGGATTATGGAAGCTTTCTTT

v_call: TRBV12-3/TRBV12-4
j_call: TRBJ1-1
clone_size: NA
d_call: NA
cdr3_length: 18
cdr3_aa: CASSTLARRGSSGSKAFF
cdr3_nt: TGTGCCAGCAGTACACTGGCTCGGCGGGGCTCATCCGGATCCAAAGCTTTCTTT

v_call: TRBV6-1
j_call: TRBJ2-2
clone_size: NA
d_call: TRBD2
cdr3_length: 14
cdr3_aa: CANRLAGNTGELFF
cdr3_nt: TGTGCCAACAGACTAGCGGGAAACACCGGGGAGCTGTTTTTT

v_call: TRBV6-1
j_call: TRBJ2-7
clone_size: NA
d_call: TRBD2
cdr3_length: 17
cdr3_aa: CASTVLAGGPDSYEQYF
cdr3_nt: TGTGCCAGCACCGTACTAGCGGGAGGGCCCGACTCCTACGAGCAGTACTTC

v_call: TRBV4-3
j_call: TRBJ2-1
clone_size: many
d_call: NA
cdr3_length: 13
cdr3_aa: CASSGGARNEQFF
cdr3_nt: TGCGCCAGCAGCGGGGGGGCGCGGAATGAGCAGTTCTTC

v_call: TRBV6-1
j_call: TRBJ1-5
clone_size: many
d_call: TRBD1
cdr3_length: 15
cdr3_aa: CASSGRDRVYQPQHF
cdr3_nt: TGTGCCAGCAGTGGCCGGGACAGGGTATATCAGCCCCAGCATTTT

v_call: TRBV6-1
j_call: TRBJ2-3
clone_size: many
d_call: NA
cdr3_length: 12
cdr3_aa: CASRDFTDTQYF
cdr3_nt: TGTGCCAGCAGGGACTTCACAGATACGCAGTATTTT

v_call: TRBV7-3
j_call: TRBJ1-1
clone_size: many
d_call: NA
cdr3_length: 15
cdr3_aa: CASHPNQGMNTEAFF
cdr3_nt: TGTGCCAGCCACCCTAACCAGGGCATGAACACTGAAGCTTTCTTT

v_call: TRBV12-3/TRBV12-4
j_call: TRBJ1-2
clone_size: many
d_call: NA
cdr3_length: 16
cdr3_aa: CASDESLTETNYGYTF
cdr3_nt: TGTGCCAGCGATGAGTCCTTGACAGAAACTAACTATGGCTACACCTTC

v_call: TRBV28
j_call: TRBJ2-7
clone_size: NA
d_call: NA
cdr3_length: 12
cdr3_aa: CASSLFSSRLYF
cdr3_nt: TGTGCCAGCAGTTTATTCAGTTCTCGTCTGTACTTC

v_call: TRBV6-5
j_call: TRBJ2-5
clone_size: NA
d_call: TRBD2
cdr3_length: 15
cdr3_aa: CASSYAGVNSETQYF
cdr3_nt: TGTGCCAGCAGTTACGCGGGAGTAAATTCGGAGACCCAGTACTTC

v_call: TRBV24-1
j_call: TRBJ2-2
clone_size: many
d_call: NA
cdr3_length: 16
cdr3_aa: CATSDFGKSNTGELFF
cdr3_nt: TGTGCCACCAGTGATTTCGGCAAATCGAACACCGGGGAGCTGTTTTTT

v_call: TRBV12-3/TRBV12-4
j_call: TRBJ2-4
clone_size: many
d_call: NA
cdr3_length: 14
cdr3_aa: CASSTGSEGNIQYF
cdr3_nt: TGTGCCAGCAGTACGGGGAGTGAGGGGAACATTCAGTACTTC

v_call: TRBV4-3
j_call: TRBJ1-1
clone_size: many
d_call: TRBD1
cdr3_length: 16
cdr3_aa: CASSQEDRGGNTEAFF
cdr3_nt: TGCGCCAGCAGCCAAGAAGACAGGGGCGGTAACACTGAAGCTTTCTTT

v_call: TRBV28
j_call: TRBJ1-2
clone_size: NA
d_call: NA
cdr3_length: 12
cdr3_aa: CASSFGRGGYTF
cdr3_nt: TGTGCCAGCAGTTTTGGCCGTGGGGGCTACACCTTC